This T cell receptor beta chain was captured by sequencing in a study of cytomegalovirus exposure and HLA in healthy donors. Study conclusions and caveats: As immune exposure information, only CMV serostatus was available. In most subjects, TCR beta sequences reportedly gave accurate predictions of HLA-A and HLA-B alleles.

In regard to this clone: Its specificity is not known.

The PCR ran on 60 Vbeta and 13 Jbeta primers. Some clones are missing from TCRdb's copy, which holds only in-frame ones; the method was immunoSEQ multiplex PCR. The table lists 150,000 or so clones, 80% to 85% of them singletons. This CDR3 contains 14 residues. Germline V CDR1 and CDR2: SGHDN, FVKESK. The V end lost 3 bases, the J end lost 0 bases, and 6 bases lay between the germline ends. Sequencing was done on a sample of PBMCs. The TCR sequence derives from a boy aged 2 to 9 in good health and CMV-seronegative. The chain carries TRBV14 and TRBJ2-1; D is undetermined. The CDR3 bases are TGTGCCAGCAGCCACTTGAGCTCCTACAATGAGCAGTTCTTC. Translating gives CASSHLSSYNEQFF.